These 24 T cell receptor beta chains share one sample of origin, sequenced in a study of shared clonotypes between healthy human individuals. The data were produced by immunoSEQ multiplex PCR, yet TCRdb's version contains in-frame clones alone and is incomplete. The repertoire holds a few million clones, with over 85% as singletons. Cells designated naive CD8 were CD45RO-negative and were positively selected for CCR7, with terminally differentiated effector memory CD45RA+ cells excluded. Source material: naive CD8+ T cells from PBMCs. The receptors stem from a man aged 18 to 29 in good health. Some clones in this sample may be carry-over from other donors' samples.

The V and J genes are TRBV27 and TRBJ2-1, with TRBD2 identical over 13 bases. Unmatched junction bases numbered 6, after V lost 4 bases and J lost 6 bases. CDR3 size: 16 residues. The V gene's germline CDR1 is MNHEY and CDR2 SMNVEV (reference sequence). The CDR3 nucleotides are TGTGCCAGCAGTTCACTACTAGCGGGAGGGCCCAATGAGCAGTTCTTC. It yields the protein CASSSLLAGGPNEQFF.

The chain is built from TRBV9 and TRBJ2-7; 8 bases fit TRBD1. This CDR3 has 15 residues. Per the germline V gene, CDR1 is SGDLS and CDR2 is YYNGEE. The V segment lost 3 bases and the J segment 2 bases; nucleotides outside the gene matches: 7. This CDR3 is CASSASGTGTYEQYF. The CDR3 region has the DNA TGTGCCAGCAGCGCCTCCGGGACAGGAACCTACGAGCAGTACTTC.

This chain joins TRBV6-1 and TRBJ1-6; a possible D gene is TRBD1 (6 bases). The CDR3 consists of 14 residues. Between the trimmed V and J ends, which lost 5 bases and 8 bases, there was a span of 13 bases. Per the germline V gene, CDR1 is MNHNS and CDR2 is SASEGT. The CDR3 protein is CASSPGHSYSPLHF. The CDR3 DNA sequence: TGTGCCAGCAGTCCGGGACATTCGTATTCACCCCTCCACTTT.

The rearrangement joins TRBV13 to TRBJ1-2, with TRBD1 matching over 8 bases. The germline V gene has CDR1 PRHDT and CDR2 FYEKMQ (reference sequence). V lost 5 bases and J lost 2; bases outside the gene matches: 7. There are 15 residues in the CDR3. CDR3 residues: CASSGRDRKNYGYTF. CDR3 sequence (DNA): TGTGCCAGCAGCGGCCGGGACAGGAAAAACTATGGCTACACCTTC. The full variable domain, its missing parts supplied by reference TRBV13 and TRBJ1-2, is AAGVIQSPRHLIKEKRETATLKCYPIPRHDTVYWYQQGPGQDPQFLISFYEKMQSDKGSIPDRFSAQQFSDYHSELNMSSLELGDSALYFCASSGRDRKNYGYTFGSGTRLTVV.

This chain joins TRBV4-1 and TRBJ1-5; no clear D gene. The V gene's germline CDR1 is MGHRA and CDR2 YSYEKL. V was cut by 1 base and J by 4 bases, with 8 bases left in between. This CDR3 is built from 14 residues. The CDR3 DNA is TGCGCCAGCAGCCAAGGCGCGGCTAATCAGCCCCAGCATTTT. Translated: CASSQGAANQPQHF.

This rearrangement joins TRBV13 to TRBJ2-1; no clear D. CDR3 size: 16 residues. V lost 5 bases, J lost 7 bases, and 21 bases lay in between. CDR1 is PRHDT and CDR2 is FYEKMQ in the germline V gene (reference sequence). DNA for the CDR3: TGTGCCAGCAGCACCAAGTCCGGACCTCCTCGGAATGAGCAGTTCTTC. Amino acid sequence: CASSTKSGPPRNEQFF.

V usage is TRBV27 and J usage is TRBJ2-3; the match to TRBD2 covers 15 bases. The CDR3 extends over 18 amino acids. CDR1 is MNHEY and CDR2 is SMNVEV in the germline V gene (reference sequence). Trimming took 7 bases from V and 5 from J; bases not matched to a gene: 13. The CDR3 spells CASTTPGLAGGRRDTQYF. The DNA for the CDR3 is TGTGCCAGCACCACTCCCGGACTAGCGGGAGGGCGGAGAGATACGCAGTATTTT.

CDR3 amino acids: CASSPAGGQTMNTEAFF. In nucleotides, the CDR3 is TGCGCCAGCAGCCCGGCGGGGGGACAAACAATGAACACTGAAGCTTTCTTT. The chain joins TRBV4-1 to TRBJ1-1; D possibly corresponds to TRBD1 (6 bases). CDR1 MGHRA and CDR2 YSYEKL come from the germline V gene. Deletions cut 4 bases from V and 0 bases from J, with 18 bases between. The CDR3 sequence is 17 residues long.

This clone was observed a single time. This chain joins TRBV28 and TRBJ2-2; 13 bases agree with TRBD2. The CDR3 totals 18 residues. V was pared by 8 bases and J by 6 bases, with 15 bases of the junction left unmatched. CDR1 MDHEN and CDR2 SYDVKM come from the germline V gene. The CDR3 DNA reads TGTGCCAGCGCGAAGTACATTCGACTAGCGGGAGGTCCCGGGGAGCTGTTTTTT. The encoded protein is CASAKYIRLAGGPGELFF.

This clone came up once. V gene TRBV4-1 combines with J gene TRBJ1-1; unclear D gene. V lost 1 base and J 10 bases, leaving 10 bases between the germline ends. Germline V lookup: CDR1 MGHRA, CDR2 YSYEKL. The CDR3 sequence is 12 residues long. The CDR3 nucleotides are TGCGCCAGCAGCCAAGGACCGGGAGGAGCTTTCTTT. Translation: CASSQGPGGAFF.

This chain uses TRBV7-2 with TRBJ1-4, with unresolved D. V was clipped by 5 bases and J by 7 bases, with 14 bases between them. This CDR3 has 14 residues. Germline lookup yields CDR1 SGHTA and CDR2 FQGNSA. CDR3 in amino acids: CASSKRHLAEKLFF. Here the CDR3 DNA reads TGTGCCAGCAGCAAGCGACATCTAGCTGAAAAACTGTTTTTT.

The rearrangement uses TRBV19 and TRBJ2-2, with D perhaps TRBD2 (6 bases). Germline CDR1 LNHDA, CDR2 SQIVND (reference sequence). The CDR3 runs to 16 residues. The V and J ends lost 4 bases and 2 bases respectively, with 14 bases between them. The CDR3 nucleotides read TGTGCCAGTAGTACCGCTCTCGGGGGTAACACCGGGGAGCTGTTTTTT. Residues: CASSTALGGNTGELFF.

The rearrangement links TRBV27 to TRBJ1-4; D remains unclear. The CDR3 runs 16 residues. CDR1 is MNHEY, CDR2 SMNVEV, per germline (reference sequence). With 5 bases removed from V and 7 bases from J, the gap between germline ends came to 20 bases. CDR3 in DNA: TGTGCCAGCAGTCCCCAGGAGGAAGGGTCAGGTGAAAAACTGTTTTTT. Protein sequence: CASSPQEEGSGEKLFF.

For this clone: In the same sample, other DNA sequences code for this CDR3. The chain links TRBV5-1 to TRBJ2-7; D not certain. Trimming took off 0 bases at V and 0 bases at J, with 7 bases between the two ends. The CDR3 runs 14 residues. Germline values: CDR1 SGHRS, CDR2 YFSETQ. CDR3 in amino acids: CASSLGRSSYEQYF. CDR3 bases: TGCGCCAGCAGCTTGGGGCGGAGCTCCTACGAGCAGTACTTC.

This rearrangement joins TRBV7-9 to TRBJ2-7; D is perhaps TRBD1 (6 bases). The CDR3 has 15 residues. CDR1 is SEHNR, CDR2 FQNEAQ, per germline (reference sequence). The V gene lost 3 bases and the J gene lost 0 bases, with 12 bases spanning the gap. The CDR3 DNA reads as TGTGCCAGCAGCTTGAGGACAGCAAGCTCCTACGAGCAGTACTTC. Amino acid sequence: CASSLRTASSYEQYF.

As regards this clone: This sample also contains other DNA sequences that code for the same CDR3. The J gene is TRBJ2-3, the V gene TRBV9; D uncertain. Trimming cost V 3 bases and J 6 bases, with 5 bases left between them. Germline V gene lookup returns CDR1 SGDLS and CDR2 YYNGEE. CDR3 length equals 11 residues. CDR3 residues: CASSDGDTQYF. The CDR3 DNA follows: TGTGCCAGCAGCGACGGGGATACGCAGTATTTT.

The chain has TRBV18 and TRBJ1-5; 7 nucleotides agree with TRBD1. The CDR3 runs to 14 residues. Germline loops: CDR1 KGHSH, CDR2 LQKENI. Germline trimming cut 3 bases from V and 2 bases from J; bases unmatched to any gene: 1. In nucleotides, the CDR3 is TGTGCCAGCTCACCTACAGGGGGCAATCAGCCCCAGCATTTT. As protein: CASSPTGGNQPQHF.

This sequence joins TRBV4-2 and TRBJ2-7; 7 positions agree with TRBD2. Losses at the gene ends were 1 base for V and 0 bases for J; bases not matched to a gene: 3. Looked up from germline, CDR1 is LGHNA and CDR2 is YNFKEQ. The CDR3 spans 15 residues. CDR3 sequence reads: CASSQGAGSSYEQYF. The DNA for the CDR3 is TGTGCCAGCAGCCAAGGAGCGGGAAGCTCCTACGAGCAGTACTTC.

This chain connects TRBV4-1 to TRBJ2-3; TRBD2 matches 8 bases. From germline, CDR1 is MGHRA and CDR2 YSYEKL. Trimming removed 1 base from V and 0 bases from J; junction bases left unmatched: 0. This CDR3 has 15 residues. The CDR3: CASSQGTSSTDTQYF. In DNA, the CDR3 is TGCGCCAGCAGCCAAGGGACTAGCAGCACAGATACGCAGTATTTT.

This clone came up a few times. V gene TRBV28 combines with J gene TRBJ1-5, with D tentatively TRBD1 (5 bases). Germline loops: CDR1 MDHEN, CDR2 SYDVKM. The CDR3 is 12 amino acids. Trimming pared 5 bases from V and 6 bases from J, leaving 8 bases between. CDR3: CASSKGSQPQHF. The CDR3 DNA sequence: TGTGCCAGCAGTAAGGGGAGTCAGCCCCAGCATTTT.

This chain connects TRBV6-1 to TRBJ2-7, with 8 bases identical to TRBD1. The CDR3 loop spans 13 amino acids. Germline V CDR1 and CDR2: MNHNS, SASEGT. The trim removed 5 bases at V and 3 bases at J, leaving 3 bases unmatched. CDR3 coding DNA: TGTGCCAGCAGTCATGGACAGGGCTACGAGCAGTACTTC. It is translated as CASSHGQGYEQYF.

The chain couples TRBV7-6 to TRBJ2-3, with D tentatively TRBD2 (7 bases). CDR3 size: 16 residues. V lost 5 bases to trimming and J lost 1 base, with 16 bases between them. Germline V CDR1 and CDR2: SGHVS, FNYEAQ. The CDR3 DNA sequence: TGTGCCAGCAGCCCGACAGGACTAGTTGGCACAGATACGCAGTATTTT. Amino acids: CASSPTGLVGTDTQYF.

The V and J genes are TRBV28 and TRBJ1-2; D perhaps matches TRBD1 (5 bases). The CDR3 has 14 amino acids. The germline CDR1 and CDR2 sequences are MDHEN and SYDVKM. The ends were cut back, 5 bases at V and 8 bases at J, with 18 bases in the middle. CDR3 sequence (DNA): TGTGCCAGCAGTCCCCCACGAGGGGTCGACGGCTACACCTTC. It translates to CASSPPRGVDGYTF.

The V gene is TRBV6-5, the J gene TRBJ2-2; D unclear. The ends were cut back, 2 bases at V and 0 bases at J, with 7 bases in the middle. The germline V gene has CDR1 MNHEY and CDR2 SVGAGI. CDR3 length: 15 residues. The CDR3 loop reads CASSYLPSNTGELFF. The CDR3 coding sequence is TGTGCCAGCAGTTACCTCCCGTCGAACACCGGGGAGCTGTTTTTT.